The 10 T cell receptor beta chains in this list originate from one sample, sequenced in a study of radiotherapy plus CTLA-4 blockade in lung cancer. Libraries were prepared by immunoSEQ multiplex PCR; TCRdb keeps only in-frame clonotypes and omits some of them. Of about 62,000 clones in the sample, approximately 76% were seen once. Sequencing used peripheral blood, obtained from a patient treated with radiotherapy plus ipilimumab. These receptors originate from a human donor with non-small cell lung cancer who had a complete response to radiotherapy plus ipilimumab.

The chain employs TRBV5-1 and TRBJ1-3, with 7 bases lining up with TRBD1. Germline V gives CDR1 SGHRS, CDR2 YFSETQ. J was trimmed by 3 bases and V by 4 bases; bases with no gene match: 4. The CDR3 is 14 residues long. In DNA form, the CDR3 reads TGCGCCAGCAGCCAACAGGGGCGTGGAAACACCATATATTTT. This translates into CASSQQGRGNTIYF.

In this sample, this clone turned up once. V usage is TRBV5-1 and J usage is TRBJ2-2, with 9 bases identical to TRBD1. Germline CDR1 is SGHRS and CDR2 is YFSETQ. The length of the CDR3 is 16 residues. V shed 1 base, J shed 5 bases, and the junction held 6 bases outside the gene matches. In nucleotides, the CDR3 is TGCGCCAGCAGCTTGCGGGGACAGGGAGGAACCGGGGAGCTGTTTTTT. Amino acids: CASSLRGQGGTGELFF.

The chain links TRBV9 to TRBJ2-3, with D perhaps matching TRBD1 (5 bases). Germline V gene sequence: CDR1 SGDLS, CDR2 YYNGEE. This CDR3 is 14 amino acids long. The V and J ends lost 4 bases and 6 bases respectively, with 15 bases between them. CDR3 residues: CASSFRQHADTQYF. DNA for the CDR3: TGTGCCAGCAGCTTCCGACAGCATGCTGATACGCAGTATTTT.

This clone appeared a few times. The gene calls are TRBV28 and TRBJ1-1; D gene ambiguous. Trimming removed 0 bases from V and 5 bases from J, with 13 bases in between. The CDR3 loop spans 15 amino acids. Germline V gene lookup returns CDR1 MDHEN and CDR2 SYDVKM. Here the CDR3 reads CASSLWAGQSTEAFF. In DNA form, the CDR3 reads TGTGCCAGCAGTTTATGGGCAGGCCAATCTACTGAAGCTTTCTTT.

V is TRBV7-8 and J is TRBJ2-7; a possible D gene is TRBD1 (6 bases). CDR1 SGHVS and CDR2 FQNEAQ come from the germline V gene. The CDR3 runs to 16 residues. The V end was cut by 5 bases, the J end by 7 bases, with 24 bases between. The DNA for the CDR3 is TGTGCCAGCAGCCCCTCGTACGGGGACACCCTTTGGGAGCAGTACTTC. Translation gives CASSPSYGDTLWEQYF.

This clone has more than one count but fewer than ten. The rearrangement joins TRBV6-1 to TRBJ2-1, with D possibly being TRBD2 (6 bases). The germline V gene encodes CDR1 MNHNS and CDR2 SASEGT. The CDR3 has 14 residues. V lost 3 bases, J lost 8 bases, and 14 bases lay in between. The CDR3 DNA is TGTGCCAGCAGTGATCGGGGACTTGTCGATGAGCAGTTCTTC. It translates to CASSDRGLVDEQFF.

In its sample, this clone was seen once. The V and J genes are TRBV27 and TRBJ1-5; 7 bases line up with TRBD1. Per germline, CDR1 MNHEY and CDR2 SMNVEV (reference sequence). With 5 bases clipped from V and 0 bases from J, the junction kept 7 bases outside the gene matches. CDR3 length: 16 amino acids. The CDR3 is CASSPGTDISNQPQHF. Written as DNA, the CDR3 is TGTGCCAGCAGTCCAGGGACAGATATTAGCAATCAGCCCCAGCATTTT.

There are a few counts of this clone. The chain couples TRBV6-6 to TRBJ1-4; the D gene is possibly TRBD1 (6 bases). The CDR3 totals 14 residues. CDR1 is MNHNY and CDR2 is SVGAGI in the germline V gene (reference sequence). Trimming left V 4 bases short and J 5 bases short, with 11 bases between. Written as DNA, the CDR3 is TGTGCCAGCAGTTGGCGGGGGGCGAATGAAAAACTGTTTTTT. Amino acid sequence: CASSWRGANEKLFF.

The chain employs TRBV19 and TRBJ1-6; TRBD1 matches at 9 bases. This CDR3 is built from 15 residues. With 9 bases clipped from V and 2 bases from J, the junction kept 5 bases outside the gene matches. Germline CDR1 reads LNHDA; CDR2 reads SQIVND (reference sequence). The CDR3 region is CASRDRVTYNSPLHF. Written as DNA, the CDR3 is TGTGCCAGCCGGGACAGGGTGACCTATAATTCACCCCTCCACTTT.

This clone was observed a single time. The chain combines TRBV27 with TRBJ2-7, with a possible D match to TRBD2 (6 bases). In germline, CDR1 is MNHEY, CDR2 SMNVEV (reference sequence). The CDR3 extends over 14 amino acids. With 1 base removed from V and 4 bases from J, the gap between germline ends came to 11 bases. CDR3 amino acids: CASSLWGDRYEQYF. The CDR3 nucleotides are TGTGCCAGCAGTTTATGGGGGGATCGGTACGAGCAGTACTTC.